These T cell receptor beta chains were read from a single sample in a study of shared clonotypes between healthy human individuals. Sequencing used immunoSEQ multiplex PCR; TCRdb keeps in-frame clones, though not all of them. The sample carries 2 million to 2.5 million clones, under 95% recorded once. Material for sequencing was naive CD4+ T cells from PBMCs. The receptors were gathered from a young man in good health. Some clones in this sample may be carry-over from other donors' samples. Each CDR3 is given with its conserved first and last residue. Fields, in order: V gene, D gene, J gene, clone size, CDR3 DNA, CDR3 protein. A D gene is named only where the DNA matches it firmly. Clone sizes are given selectively: once, few, many, or a class where the clone is expanded.

V gene: TRBV25-1; D gene: -; J gene: TRBJ2-5; clone size: -; CDR3 DNA: TGTGCCAGCAGTGAAACACGGGGGCGCCGGGGTCGAGAGACCCAGTACTTC; CDR3 protein: CASSETRGRRGRETQYF
V gene: TRBV28; D gene: -; J gene: TRBJ1-2; clone size: -; CDR3 DNA: TGTGCCAGCAGTTTGCGACAGTGGGAGGACTATGGCTACACCTTC; CDR3 protein: CASSLRQWEDYGYTF
V gene: TRBV5-4; D gene: -; J gene: TRBJ2-3; clone size: -; CDR3 DNA: TGTGCCAGCAGCAAGGACGGAGGTACCACAGATACGCAGTATTTT; CDR3 protein: CASSKDGGTTDTQYF
V gene: TRBV11-2; D gene: -; J gene: TRBJ2-7; clone size: -; CDR3 DNA: TGTGCCAGCAGCCCGGGCCCGACGGCCCGGTACTTC; CDR3 protein: CASSPGPTARYF
V gene: TRBV11-3; D gene: -; J gene: TRBJ2-2; clone size: -; CDR3 DNA: TGTGCCAGCAGCTTAGATGGCTGGCAGGGGAACACCGGGGAGCTGTTTTTT; CDR3 protein: CASSLDGWQGNTGELFF
V gene: TRBV11-2; D gene: -; J gene: TRBJ2-5; clone size: -; CDR3 DNA: TGTGCCAGCATGTATGGTGGCGGGACCCAGTACTTC; CDR3 protein: CASMYGGGTQYF
V gene: TRBV5-1; D gene: TRBD1; J gene: TRBJ2-1; clone size: -; CDR3 DNA: TGCGCCAGCAGCTTGTTCTCAGGGGGATACAATGAGCAGTTCTTC; CDR3 protein: CASSLFSGGYNEQFF
V gene: TRBV9; D gene: -; J gene: TRBJ2-2; clone size: -; CDR3 DNA: TGTGCCAGCAGCCCCGTTGCAGCCGGGGAGCTGTTTTTT; CDR3 protein: CASSPVAAGELFF
V gene: TRBV4-2; D gene: -; J gene: TRBJ1-1; clone size: -; CDR3 DNA: TGTGCCAGCAGCCAAGATCGCTTAGGGGCTTTCTTT; CDR3 protein: CASSQDRLGAFF
V gene: TRBV11-2; D gene: -; J gene: TRBJ2-7; clone size: -; CDR3 DNA: TGTGCCAGCAGCTCAGGGGCGGGAGCCTACGAGCAGTACTTC; CDR3 protein: CASSSGAGAYEQYF
V gene: TRBV11-2; D gene: TRBD2; J gene: TRBJ2-3; clone size: -; CDR3 DNA: TGTGCCAGCAGCCCTCCAGGACTAGCGGGGAGCACAGATACGCAGTATTTT; CDR3 protein: CASSPPGLAGSTDTQYF
V gene: TRBV28; D gene: -; J gene: TRBJ1-3; clone size: -; CDR3 DNA: TGTGCCAGCCGTGGGGGGGGCCGAAACACCATATATTTT; CDR3 protein: CASRGGGRNTIYF
V gene: TRBV2; D gene: TRBD1; J gene: TRBJ1-1; clone size: few; CDR3 DNA: TGTGCCAGCAGGGGCGGACAGGCGAACACTGAAGCTTTCTTT; CDR3 protein: CASRGGQANTEAFF
V gene: TRBV5-6; D gene: TRBD2; J gene: TRBJ2-7; clone size: -; CDR3 DNA: TGTGCCAGCAGTCGACTAGCGGGAGGCCCCTACGAGCAGTACTTC; CDR3 protein: CASSRLAGGPYEQYF
V gene: TRBV28; D gene: TRBD2; J gene: TRBJ2-7; clone size: -; CDR3 DNA: TGTGCCAGCAGTTTGGAACCTCTAGCGGGAGGATGGGAGCAGTACTTC; CDR3 protein: CASSLEPLAGGWEQYF
V gene: TRBV5-1; D gene: TRBD1; J gene: TRBJ1-5; clone size: -; CDR3 DNA: TGCGCCAGCAGCTTACGGCAGGGGGATCAGCCCCAGCATTTT; CDR3 protein: CASSLRQGDQPQHF
V gene: TRBV28; D gene: -; J gene: TRBJ1-4; clone size: -; CDR3 DNA: TGTGCCAGCAGTTTATTGTGGGGGGCTAATGAAAAACTGTTTTTT; CDR3 protein: CASSLLWGANEKLFF
V gene: TRBV19; D gene: TRBD1; J gene: TRBJ1-3; clone size: -; CDR3 DNA: TGTGCCGGTGGCGACAGGGCCGGAAACACCATATATTTT; CDR3 protein: CAGGDRAGNTIYF
V gene: TRBV5-1; D gene: -; J gene: TRBJ2-3; clone size: -; CDR3 DNA: TGCGCCAGCAGCACTCTGAGCACAGATACGCAGTATTTT; CDR3 protein: CASSTLSTDTQYF
V gene: TRBV10-1; D gene: -; J gene: TRBJ1-2; clone size: -; CDR3 DNA: TGCGCCAGCAGTGAGAGAAGGGATTATGGCTACACCTTC; CDR3 protein: CASSERRDYGYTF
V gene: TRBV27; D gene: -; J gene: TRBJ1-3; clone size: -; CDR3 DNA: TGTGCCAGCGGGCTTGCCCGTGGAAACACCATATATTTT; CDR3 protein: CASGLARGNTIYF
V gene: TRBV9; D gene: -; J gene: TRBJ2-3; clone size: -; CDR3 DNA: TGTGCCAGCAGCAAGAGGGGCTTCCCTAGCACAGATACGCAGTATTTT; CDR3 protein: CASSKRGFPSTDTQYF
V gene: TRBV30; D gene: -; J gene: TRBJ2-1; clone size: -; CDR3 DNA: TGTGCCTGGATGGGCGGGGTCAGGCCTGATGAGCAGTTCTTC; CDR3 protein: CAWMGGVRPDEQFF
V gene: TRBV7-9; D gene: -; J gene: TRBJ2-7; clone size: -; CDR3 DNA: TGTGCCAGCAGCCCCCCGGGGCAGGGCCTAGTCGAGCAGTACTTC; CDR3 protein: CASSPPGQGLVEQYF
V gene: TRBV11-2; D gene: -; J gene: TRBJ2-1; clone size: -; CDR3 DNA: TGTGCCAGCAGCGGATCCGGGACCCTACCAATAAACAATGAGCAGTTCTTC; CDR3 protein: CASSGSGTLPINNEQFF
V gene: TRBV4-2; D gene: -; J gene: TRBJ2-3; clone size: -; CDR3 DNA: TGTGCCAGCAGCCAGATGGGGGCCCCTAGCACAGATACGCAGTATTTT; CDR3 protein: CASSQMGAPSTDTQYF
V gene: TRBV4-1; D gene: -; J gene: TRBJ2-2; clone size: -; CDR3 DNA: TGCGCCAGCAGCCAAGATTTCGGGGATTTGCGCACCGGGGAGCTGTTTTTT; CDR3 protein: CASSQDFGDLRTGELFF
V gene: TRBV19; D gene: -; J gene: TRBJ1-2; clone size: -; CDR3 DNA: TGTGCCAGTAGTCCGCTTTTGGGCGGGCCTGGCTACACCTTC; CDR3 protein: CASSPLLGGPGYTF
V gene: TRBV6-1; D gene: -; J gene: TRBJ1-4; clone size: -; CDR3 DNA: TGTGCCAGCAGCGGTGACAGTGCAACTAATGAAAAACTGTTTTTT; CDR3 protein: CASSGDSATNEKLFF
V gene: TRBV5-1; D gene: -; J gene: TRBJ2-5; clone size: -; CDR3 DNA: TGCGCCAGCAGCTCGGACGGCCAAGAGACCCAGTACTTC; CDR3 protein: CASSSDGQETQYF
V gene: TRBV4-3; D gene: -; J gene: TRBJ2-7; clone size: -; CDR3 DNA: TGCGCCAGCAGCCAAGAGGCCCGCAGGGCCAGGTACGAGCAGTACTTC; CDR3 protein: CASSQEARRARYEQYF
V gene: TRBV28; D gene: -; J gene: TRBJ2-1; clone size: -; CDR3 DNA: TGTGCCAGCACCTTAGGAGGGTCCTACAATGAGCAGTTCTTC; CDR3 protein: CASTLGGSYNEQFF
V gene: TRBV5-1; D gene: -; J gene: TRBJ2-5; clone size: -; CDR3 DNA: TGCGCCAGCAGCCCGGACGCGGAAGAGACCCAGTACTTC; CDR3 protein: CASSPDAEETQYF
V gene: TRBV9; D gene: -; J gene: TRBJ2-3; clone size: -; CDR3 DNA: TGTGCCAGCAGCGTTGATGTGGATACGCAGTATTTT; CDR3 protein: CASSVDVDTQYF
V gene: TRBV19; D gene: -; J gene: TRBJ2-2; clone size: once; CDR3 DNA: TGTGCCAGTAGTATCCTACAGGGTGGGCACACCGGGGAGCTGTTTTTT; CDR3 protein: CASSILQGGHTGELFF
V gene: TRBV6-6; D gene: TRBD1; J gene: TRBJ1-2; clone size: -; CDR3 DNA: TGTGCCAGCAGGGACGGGACAGCAGGCTATGGCTACACCTTC; CDR3 protein: CASRDGTAGYGYTF